Detailed here is one TCR beta chain. Its antigen is not identified. V dropped 0 bases and J dropped 3 bases, with 15 bases sitting between them. Per germline, CDR1 SGHTA and CDR2 FQGTGA. The length of the CDR3 is 17 residues. This sample stems from a study of OX40 agonist ivuxolimab in advanced cancers. Study-level background: Melanoma, hepatocellular carcinoma, head and neck or renal cell cancer occurred in dose-escalation patients. Among those enrolled, mean age was roughly 62 years (range about 23 to 90) and 75% to 85% were male. Study-level results: Expanded peripheral T-cell antigen specificity went undetermined. At doses 0.1 to 3.0 mg/kg, CD4+ and CD8+ clones expanded.

Clones were read by immunoSEQ multiplex PCR, and TCRdb kept only the in-frame ones, dropping some. Here the sample spans more than 20,000 clones, approximately 70% being singletons. The receptor comes from an adult with an advanced solid tumor such as melanoma, head and neck, liver or kidney cancer. Sequences were derived from CD4+ or CD8+ T cells sorted from blood, sampled in a trial of the OX40 agonist ivuxolimab. The rearrangement links TRBV7-3 to TRBJ1-3; maybe TRBD1 (6 bases). The CDR3 is CASSLTGPGEYGNTIYF. CDR3 nucleotides: TGTGCCAGCAGCTTAACGGGACCAGGGGAATATGGAAACACCATATATTTT.